The text below deals with one T cell receptor (beta chain). The antigen is unknown. Other DNA sequences in this sample translate to the same CDR3. Deep level was the assay's run setting. As originally analysed: For the immunoSEQ data, sequences were junction-only without quality scores, so filtering differed. Measured with immunoSEQ multiplex PCR; TCRdb has only the in-frame clones, and not every one. V, J and clone size derive from that table, while D and trimming were established from the DNA sequence. The repertoire holds over a million clones, roughly 96% seen once, with more than 0.9% in the top ten. The sample originates from a study of shared clonotypes between healthy human individuals. Regarding the study as a whole: Clonotypes shared by all four donors outscored non-shared clonotypes in generation probability.

The CDR3 runs 16 residues. The germline gives CDR1 MDHEN, CDR2 SYDVKM. Unmatched junction bases numbered 5, after V lost 2 bases and J lost 4 bases. A split of CD4+ cells into CD45RA+ naive and CD45RA-negative memory subsets was performed. The clonotype originates from a man under 40 in good health. The J gene is TRBJ2-1, the V gene TRBV28, with 10 bases identical to TRBD2. The specimen sequenced was naive CD4+ T cells sorted from blood. Noted subset: CD45RA+ positively selected. CDR3: CASSLPSGRGYNEQFF. The DNA of the CDR3 is TGTGCCAGCAGTTTACCTAGCGGGAGAGGGTACAATGAGCAGTTCTTC. Based on the CDR3 plus reference TRBV28 and TRBJ2-1, the full variable domain is DVKVTQSSRYLVKRTGEKVFLECVQDMDHENMFWYRQDPGLGLRLIYFSYDVKMKEKGDIPEGYSVSREKKERFSLILESASTNQTSMYLCASSLPSGRGYNEQFFGPGTRLTVL.